These 22 T cell receptor beta chains share one sample of origin, sequenced in a study of T-cell memory formation after mild COVID-19. TCRdb used MiXCR to reprocess the 5' RACE reads, holding one entry per CDR3 protein. This sample has 250,000 to 300,000 distinct CDR3 sequences, with 15% to 20% found just once. Sequencing was done on a sample of PBMCs or a T cell subset sorted from them (not recorded which). The receptors shown here come from a man younger than 35 who had mild COVID-19 (a few samples of this study predate the infection). Cell type and time point are not known.

The chain employs TRBV7-2 and TRBJ2-7, with 11 bases aligning to TRBD2. The junction had 9 bases not matched to a gene; V was cut back by 5 bases and J by 6 bases. This CDR3 region has 15 residues. CDR1 is SGHTA, CDR2 FQGNSA, per germline. CDR3 nucleotide sequence: TGTGCCAGCAGCCGTGTCCTAGCGGGGGGATCCGAGCAGTACTTC. Residues: CASSRVLAGGSEQYF.

This clonotype has more than one count but fewer than ten. This chain uses TRBV4-1 with TRBJ2-1, with D possibly being TRBD1 or TRBD2 (6 bases each). The length of the CDR3 is 15 residues. Trimming took 7 bases from V and 4 from J, leaving 17 bases between them. Germline values: CDR1 MGHRA, CDR2 YSYEKL. CDR3 nucleotides: TGCGCCAGCACCCCCGGACGGGGGCGATACAATGAGCAGTTCTTC. As protein: CASTPGRGRYNEQFF.

The CDR3 protein is CSVEDRPVEQFF. CDR3 nucleotide sequence: TGCAGCGTTGAAGATCGGCCGGTTGAGCAGTTCTTC. The V call is TRBV29-1, the J call TRBJ2-1; D gene unclear. Germline V gives CDR1 SQVTM, CDR2 ANQGSEA. The V end was cut by 0 bases, the J end by 9 bases, with 9 bases between. This CDR3 has 12 amino acids.

This clonotype was counted only a few times. The gene calls are TRBV20-1 and TRBJ1-6, with a weak D call TRBD1 (6 bases). Deletions cut 1 base from V and 5 bases from J, with 12 bases between. The germline V gene has CDR1 DFQATT and CDR2 SNEGSKA (reference sequence). The CDR3 is 15 amino acids. CDR3: CSARVGDTNNSPLHF. In DNA, the CDR3 is TGCAGTGCTAGAGTGGGGGACACCAATAATTCACCCCTCCACTTT.

This clonotype was observed a handful of times. The CDR3 loop reads CASRLGNTEAFF. The CDR3 region has the DNA TGTGCCAGCAGGCTGGGGAACACTGAAGCTTTCTTT. The chain uses TRBV7-9 and TRBJ1-1; D is ambiguous. The CDR3 contains 12 residues. Trimming took 6 bases from V and 1 from J, leaving 6 bases between them. Germline assignment: CDR1 SEHNR and CDR2 FQNEAQ (reference sequence).

This clonotype was counted only a few times. The chain uses TRBV29-1 and TRBJ2-7, with 11 nucleotides matching TRBD1. The CDR3 loop spans 13 amino acids. The V gene end was trimmed by 7 bases and the J gene end by 5 bases; junction bases not matched to a gene: 7. Germline CDR1 SQVTM, CDR2 ANQGSEA. CDR3 DNA: TGCAGCGCCCGCCGGGACAGGGGGAACGAGCAGTACTTC. It yields the protein CSARRDRGNEQYF.

There are a few counts of this clonotype. The chain recombines TRBV11-2 with TRBJ2-5, with D uncertain. Germline assignment: CDR1 SGHAT and CDR2 FQNNGV. The CDR3 runs to 16 residues. V was pared by 5 bases and J by 1 base, with 17 bases between. The CDR3 DNA reads as TGTGCCAGCAGCAACCTACGTGGGAACAGCCAAGAGACCCAGTACTTC. Protein: CASSNLRGNSQETQYF.

The V gene is TRBV2, the J gene TRBJ2-3; tentatively, D is TRBD2 (6 bases). CDR3 length: 13 amino acids. In germline, CDR1 is SNHLY, CDR2 FYNNEI. Between the trimmed V and J ends, which lost 6 bases and 2 bases, there was a span of 9 bases. The chain's CDR3 is CASRPLATDTQYF. CDR3 DNA sequence: TGTGCCAGCAGGCCACTAGCCACAGATACGCAGTATTTT.

This clonotype was counted only a few times. The chain recombines TRBV4-1 with TRBJ2-2; possible D gene TRBD1, 8 bases. From germline, CDR1 is MGHRA and CDR2 YSYEKL. The CDR3 sequence is 15 residues long. V lost 4 bases, J lost 4 bases, and 13 bases lay in between. The CDR3 reads CASSLDREGTGELFF. DNA of the CDR3: TGCGCCAGCAGCCTGGACAGGGAGGGCACCGGGGAGCTGTTTTTT.

The chain links TRBV11-1 to TRBJ2-5; D unresolved. Trimming left V 6 bases short and J 4 bases short, with 18 bases between. CDR1 and CDR2 (germline): SGHAT, FQDESV (reference sequence). This CDR3 has 15 residues. The CDR3 loop is CASSPAGFGAETQYF. The CDR3 bases are TGTGCCAGCAGTCCGGCCGGGTTCGGAGCAGAGACCCAGTACTTC.

The rearrangement uses TRBV7-2 and TRBJ2-7; 10 bases line up with TRBD2. Germline CDR1 SGHTA, CDR2 FQGNSA. This CDR3 has 15 amino acids. V lost 2 bases to trimming and J lost 3 bases; unmatched junction nucleotides: 4. As DNA, the CDR3 is TGTGCCAGCAGCTTACATAGCGGGGGGCGCTACGAGCAGTACTTC. Amino acids: CASSLHSGGRYEQYF. The whole variable domain, filled in from reference TRBV7-2 and TRBJ2-7, reads GAGVSQSPSNKVTEKGKDVELRCDPISGHTALYWYRQSLGQGLEFLIYFQGNSAPDKSGLPSDRFSAERTGGSVSTLTIQRTQQEDSAVYLCASSLHSGGRYEQYFGPGTRLTVT.

The J gene is TRBJ2-4, the V gene TRBV6-5; D not certain. Germline V lookup: CDR1 MNHEY, CDR2 SVGAGI. V lost 0 bases to trimming and J lost 1 base, with 1 base between them. CDR3 size: 13 residues. CDR3 region: CASSYSAKNIQYF. As DNA, the CDR3 is TGTGCCAGCAGTTACTCGGCCAAAAACATTCAGTACTTC.

The chain is built from TRBV2 and TRBJ2-3; D remains ambiguous. Trimming stripped 5 bases from V and 2 bases from J, with 17 bases between. The CDR3 runs to 16 residues. Germline V CDR1 and CDR2: SNHLY, FYNNEI. The CDR3 protein is CASSLEHGSHTDTQYF. CDR3 coding DNA: TGTGCCAGCAGTCTAGAACATGGCAGCCACACAGATACGCAGTATTTT.

This chain connects TRBV5-6 to TRBJ1-6; no definite D call. V was shortened by 2 bases and J by 8 bases, with 11 bases between the two germline ends. The germline V gene has CDR1 SGHDT and CDR2 YYEEEE. This CDR3 contains 14 residues. In DNA form, the CDR3 reads TGTGCCAGCAGCTTCGGAGAGGGCGATTCACCCCTCCACTTT. This encodes CASSFGEGDSPLHF. The variable domain in full, with the rest retrieved from reference TRBV5-6 and TRBJ1-6, is DAGVTQSPTHLIKTRGQQVTLRCSPKSGHDTVSWYQQALGQGPQFIFQYYEEEERQRGNFPDRFSGHQFPNYSSELNVNALLLGDSALYLCASSFGEGDSPLHFGNGTRLTVT.

The chain joins TRBV6-5 to TRBJ1-1, with TRBD1 as a possible D gene (6 bases). The CDR3 is 14 amino acids. Per the germline V gene, CDR1 is MNHEY and CDR2 is SVGAGI. Trimming cost V 1 base and J 7 bases, with 13 bases left between them. CDR3 bases: TGTGCCAGCAGTTACTTGATGGGGGGCGGTGAAGCTTTCTTT. The encoded protein is CASSYLMGGGEAFF.

The chain is built from TRBV5-1 and TRBJ1-6; possible D gene TRBD1, 5 bases. Germline assignment: CDR1 SGHRS and CDR2 YFSETQ. There are 15 residues in the CDR3. The V end lost 1 base, the J end lost 4 bases, and 9 bases lay between the germline ends. This chain's CDR3 is CASSLMGLYNSPLHF. Here the CDR3 DNA reads TGCGCCAGCAGCTTGATGGGACTTTATAATTCACCCCTCCACTTT.

There are many counts of this clonotype. The rearrangement links TRBV6-6 to TRBJ2-7, with 10 bases identical to TRBD1. In germline, CDR1 is MNHNY, CDR2 SVGAGI (reference sequence). With 4 bases clipped from V and 3 bases from J, the junction kept 6 bases outside the gene matches. CDR3 length: 15 residues. In DNA form, the CDR3 reads TGTGCCAGCAGTTTTAGGGGACAGGGGCTCTACGAGCAGTACTTC. Translated, it gives CASSFRGQGLYEQYF.

The chain has TRBV6-5 and TRBJ2-2, with a possible D match to TRBD1 (6 bases). The V end was cut by 0 bases, the J end by 6 bases, with 8 bases between. The CDR3 has 14 residues. Germline V gene data show CDR1 as MNHEY and CDR2 as SVGAGI. For the CDR3, the DNA is TGTGCCAGCAGTTACTCGACAGGTCCCGGGGAGCTGTTTTTT. It specifies CASSYSTGPGELFF.

This clonotype came up many times. The chain couples TRBV12-3 or TRBV12-4 to TRBJ1-1; D is perhaps TRBD1 (6 bases). The CDR3 is 13 residues long. Trimming cost V 7 bases and J 7 bases, with 16 bases left between them. CDR3 region: CASTPWGAGEAFF. CDR3 nucleotides: TGTGCCAGCACCCCGTGGGGGGCTGGTGAAGCTTTCTTT.

For the CDR3, the DNA is TGTGCCAGCTCACTGGCCCGCGATAGCAATCAGCCCCAGCATTTT. Residues: CASSLARDSNQPQHF. The chain has TRBV18 and TRBJ1-5; D gene unclear. The CDR3 consists of 15 residues. Germline loops: CDR1 KGHSH, CDR2 LQKENI. With 4 bases removed from V and 0 bases from J, the gap between germline ends came to 10 bases.

This chain uses TRBV7-2 with TRBJ1-4; a possible D gene is TRBD1 (5 bases). Deletions cut 1 base from V and 8 bases from J, with 14 bases between. The CDR3 extends over 15 amino acids. From germline, CDR1 is SGHTA and CDR2 FQGNSA. CDR3 protein: CASSLEGRVREKLFF. As DNA, the CDR3 is TGTGCCAGCAGCTTAGAGGGCAGGGTGCGCGAAAAACTGTTTTTT.

This clonotype was counted a few times. This CDR3 reads CASSLTGEGNTIYF. The CDR3 bases are TGTGCCAGCAGCCTGACAGGGGAAGGAAACACCATATATTTT. The rearrangement uses TRBV7-3 and TRBJ1-3; TRBD1 matches at 8 bases. CDR3 size: 14 residues. V lost 5 bases to trimming and J lost 4 bases; unmatched junction nucleotides: 4. In germline, CDR1 is SGHTA, CDR2 FQGTGA.